Below, 23 T cell receptor beta chains from the same sample are listed, as sequenced in a study of T cells in Graves' hyperthyroidism and ophthalmopathy. Amplified regions were TCR beta CDR3 sequences from RNA transcripts. Researchers ran a first-round RT-PCR on the TCR CDR3 using the HTBI primer set. A single record per CDR3 protein comes from TCRdb applying MiXCR to the multiplex PCR reads. The table shows a few hundred thousand distinct CDR3 sequences, with about 18% occurring only once. Sequencing was done on a sample of blood. The source is a man younger than 35 with Graves' ophthalmopathy.

This clonotype was seen many times. The V gene is TRBV7-9, the J gene TRBJ1-1; D might be TRBD1 (6 bases). Trimming shortened V by 10 bases and J by 1 base, and 10 bases separated the two germline ends. Germline values: CDR1 SEHNR, CDR2 FQNEAQ (reference sequence). The CDR3 has 12 residues. The CDR3 here is CATQQGNTEAFF. For the CDR3, the DNA is TGTGCCACCCAACAGGGGAACACTGAAGCTTTCTTT. The whole variable domain, remainder taken from reference TRBV7-9 and TRBJ1-1, is DTGVSQNPRHKITKRGQNVTFRCDPISEHNRLYWYRQTLGQGPEFLTYFQNEAQLEKSRLLSDRFSAERPKGSFSTLEIQRTEQGDSAMYLCATQQGNTEAFFGQGTRLTVV.

The CDR3 sequence is CASSYGVGRGGGELFF. As DNA, the CDR3 is TGTGCCAGCAGTTACGGCGTCGGCAGGGGCGGCGGGGAGCTGTTTTTT. The chain combines TRBV6-6 with TRBJ2-2, with D maybe TRBD1 (6 bases). The germline CDR1 and CDR2 sequences are MNHNY and SVGAGI (reference sequence). CDR3 length: 16 residues. V was clipped by 2 bases and J by 7 bases, with 17 bases between them.

Written as DNA, the CDR3 is TGTGCCAGCTCACAGACGACAGGGGAACGCCGAAACACCATATATTTT. This codes for CASSQTTGERRNTIYF. This chain uses TRBV18 with TRBJ1-3; TRBD1 aligns across 8 bases. CDR3 length equals 16 residues. The V gene end was trimmed by 4 bases and the J gene end by 5 bases; junction bases not matched to a gene: 10. Per germline, CDR1 KGHSH and CDR2 LQKENI.

The rearrangement joins TRBV19 to TRBJ2-5; D is uncertain. Germline V gene lookup returns CDR1 LNHDA and CDR2 SQIVND (reference sequence). V was shortened by 1 base and J by 2 bases, with 11 bases between the two germline ends. This CDR3 contains 15 residues. The CDR3 loop reads CASSIVGNQQETQYF. CDR3 in DNA: TGTGCCAGTAGTATAGTGGGGAACCAGCAAGAGACCCAGTACTTC. The variable domain in full, completed from reference TRBV19 and TRBJ2-5, reads DGGITQSPKYLFRKEGQNVTLSCEQNLNHDAMYWYRQDPGQGLRLIYYSQIVNDFQKGDIAEGYSVSREKKESFPLTVTSAQKNPTAFYLCASSIVGNQQETQYFGPGTRLLVL.

At least ten counts were recorded for this clonotype. The rearrangement joins TRBV10-3 to TRBJ2-7, with 13 bases that match TRBD2. The CDR3 sequence is 16 residues long. Trimming at V came to 3 bases and at J to 2 bases, leaving 4 bases not matched to a gene. Germline-derived CDR1 and CDR2 are ENHRY and SYGVKD. Here the CDR3 reads CAISETSGGAPYEQYF. CDR3 coding DNA: TGTGCCATCAGTGAAACTAGCGGGGGGGCCCCCTACGAGCAGTACTTC.

In its sample, this clonotype was seen many times. Germline is not matched at one junction end, which may reflect a read error. The V and J genes are TRBV13 and TRBJ2-7; perhaps D is TRBD1 or TRBD2 (6 bases each). Germline values: CDR1 PRHDT, CDR2 FYEKMQ (reference sequence). CDR3 length: 13 residues. Written as DNA, the CDR3 is TGCGCCAGCAGCTTGGAGGGGGCCTACGAGCAGTACTTC. As protein: CASSLEGAYEQYF.

This clonotype was observed many times. The J gene is TRBJ1-2, the V gene TRBV3-1, with D maybe TRBD1 (5 bases). The ends were cut back, 6 bases at V and 8 bases at J, with 16 bases in the middle. Germline V gene lookup returns CDR1 LGHDT and CDR2 YNNKEL (reference sequence). The CDR3 is 13 residues long. In DNA, the CDR3 is TGTGCCAGCAGTCCTTCCGGGGCGAAAGGCTACACCTTC. Translation: CASSPSGAKGYTF.

This clonotype was seen repeatedly, ten times or more. The chain links TRBV7-9 to TRBJ2-1; 11 nucleotides line up with TRBD2. The CDR3 covers 15 residues. V was pared by 5 bases and J by 5 bases, with 5 bases of the junction left unmatched. Germline CDR1 SEHNR, CDR2 FQNEAQ (reference sequence). CDR3 residues: CASSPRLAGNNEQFF. CDR3 in DNA: TGTGCCAGCAGCCCACGACTAGCGGGGAACAATGAGCAGTTCTTC.

J is TRBJ2-5 and V is TRBV10-1; D gene ambiguous. V was clipped by 3 bases and J by 5 bases, with 10 bases between them. This CDR3 has 13 amino acids. From germline, CDR1 is WNHNN and CDR2 SYGVQD (reference sequence). CDR3 protein: CASSESVMETQYF. The CDR3 DNA follows: TGCGCCAGCAGTGAATCGGTAATGGAGACCCAGTACTTC.

The rearrangement uses TRBV4-1 and TRBJ1-4, with a possible D match to TRBD1 (5 bases). This CDR3 is built from 16 residues. In germline, CDR1 is MGHRA, CDR2 YSYEKL. V lost 3 bases, J lost 8 bases, and 19 bases lay in between. CDR3 DNA: TGCGCCAGCAGCCAGCTAGCTCCCGGACAAGGGGAAAAACTGTTTTTT. It encodes CASSQLAPGQGEKLFF.

The V and J genes are TRBV11-2 and TRBJ2-2; D is unclear. The CDR3 runs 14 residues. Trimming cost V 4 bases and J 3 bases, with 9 bases left between them. Germline loops: CDR1 SGHAT, CDR2 FQNNGV. For the CDR3, the DNA is TGTGCCAGCAGCTCCCGTCGAGACACCGGGGAGCTGTTTTTT. Translating gives CASSSRRDTGELFF. Together with reference TRBV11-2 and TRBJ2-2, the CDR3 gives the full variable domain: EAGVAQSPRYKIIEKRQSVAFWCNPISGHATLYWYQQILGQGPKLLIQFQNNGVVDDSQLPKDRFSAERLKGVDSTLKIQPAKLEDSAVYLCASSSRRDTGELFFGEGSRLTVL.

As for this clonotype: This could be a read error, since a much larger clone is one nucleotide away. The chain carries TRBV20-1 and TRBJ2-7, with 7 bases fitting TRBD2. The CDR3 is 15 residues long. Germline V lookup: CDR1 DFQATT, CDR2 SNEGSKA (reference sequence). V gave up 1 base and J gave up 6 bases; unmatched junction bases: 12. The CDR3 DNA reads TGCAGTGCTAGAGCGTATGGGGGGGAGGGTCCCGAGCAGTACTTC. This translates into CSARAYGGEGPEQYF.

This clonotype has at least ten counts. V gene TRBV6-1 combines with J gene TRBJ1-6; D might be TRBD1 (5 bases). V lost 6 bases to trimming and J lost 12 bases, with 15 bases between them. CDR3 length: 13 amino acids. The germline gives CDR1 MNHNS, CDR2 SASEGT. CDR3 nucleotides: TGTGCCAGCAGCCTTATGGGGGTCGGACCCCTCCACTTT. It translates to CASSLMGVGPLHF.

This clonotype was counted at least ten times. This chain uses TRBV6-1 with TRBJ2-1, with 9 bases aligning to TRBD1. The CDR3 has 14 residues. CDR1 and CDR2 (germline): MNHNS, SASEGT. V lost 5 bases to trimming and J lost 7 bases; unmatched junction nucleotides: 6. Here the CDR3 DNA reads TGTGCCAGCAGTTCCGGGACAGGGTGGAATGAGCAGTTCTTC. Protein: CASSSGTGWNEQFF.

This clonotype has at least ten counts. V gene TRBV28 combines with J gene TRBJ1-2, with 7 bases lining up with TRBD1. Germline-derived CDR1 and CDR2 are MDHEN and SYDVKM. The CDR3 runs 14 residues. V was pared by 7 bases and J by 4 bases, with 9 bases of the junction left unmatched. CDR3 in amino acids: CASNKQGLTYGYTF. In nucleotides, the CDR3 is TGTGCCAGCAATAAACAGGGGCTTACCTATGGCTACACCTTC.

This clonotype was picked up a small number of times. CDR3 residues: CSAEDRGRPQGTEAFF. The CDR3 DNA sequence: TGCAGTGCAGAGGACAGGGGGCGACCGCAGGGCACTGAAGCTTTCTTT. The V call is TRBV20-1, the J call TRBJ1-1, with TRBD1 identical over 11 bases. Germline-derived CDR1 and CDR2 are DFQATT and SNEGSKA (reference sequence). V lost 6 bases, J lost 4 bases, and 13 bases stayed unmatched. The CDR3 extends over 16 amino acids.

CDR3 DNA: TGTGCCAGCAGCCCGGGTAACATCGAAGAGACCCAGTACTTC. Translation gives CASSPGNIEETQYF. The gene calls are TRBV7-9 and TRBJ2-5; D is unresolved. V shed 5 bases and J shed 3 bases, with 13 bases lying between them. CDR1 is SEHNR and CDR2 is FQNEAQ in the germline V gene (reference sequence). The CDR3 is made up of 14 amino acids.

This clonotype was observed a handful of times. The chain is built from TRBV6-4 and TRBJ2-3, with 9 bases identical to TRBD2. The CDR3 is 15 amino acids. Germline values: CDR1 MRHNA, CDR2 SNTAGT. After removal of 0 bases from V and 5 bases from J, the junction contained 3 bases not matched to a gene. The CDR3 here is CASSDSAGGKDTQYF. CDR3 coding DNA: TGTGCCAGCAGTGACTCGGCGGGGGGGAAAGATACGCAGTATTTT.

This clonotype has only a few counts. J is TRBJ2-2 and V is TRBV7-3, with a possible D match to TRBD1 (5 bases). The CDR3 is 15 residues long. V lost 2 bases and J lost 4, with 11 bases in between. The germline CDR1 and CDR2 sequences are SGHTA and FQGTGA. As DNA, the CDR3 is TGTGCCAGCAGCTTAGGCAGGGTAGCCACCGGGGAGCTGTTTTTT. This encodes CASSLGRVATGELFF.

This clonotype came up many times. V gene TRBV7-3 combines with J gene TRBJ2-2; D is ambiguous. This CDR3 spans 14 amino acids. V lost 3 bases, J lost 1 base, and 6 bases lay in between. Germline CDR1 SGHTA, CDR2 FQGTGA. In DNA, the CDR3 is TGTGCCAGCAGCTTTATGGGGAACACCGGGGAGCTGTTTTTT. Protein product: CASSFMGNTGELFF.

This clonotype turned up a few times. This sequence joins TRBV18 and TRBJ1-2, with 9 nucleotides matching TRBD1. Germline loops: CDR1 KGHSH, CDR2 LQKENI. The CDR3 consists of 14 residues. Germline trimming cut 0 bases from V and 8 bases from J; bases unmatched to any gene: 4. The CDR3 sequence: CASSPPSTGGGYTF. The CDR3 DNA is TGTGCCAGCTCACCACCGAGCACAGGGGGCGGCTACACCTTC.

This clonotype was found a few times. The chain recombines TRBV7-2 with TRBJ1-3, with TRBD1 identical over 11 bases. The CDR3 length is 16 residues. Germline-derived CDR1 and CDR2 are SGHTA and FQGNSA. With V trimmed by 5 bases and J by 0 bases, 3 bases remained unmatched. CDR3 loop: CASSPGTGGSGNTIYF. The CDR3 nucleotides read TGTGCCAGCAGCCCCGGGACAGGGGGCTCTGGAAACACCATATATTTT. The full variable domain, in which reference TRBV7-2 and TRBJ1-3 provide the parts outside the CDR3, is GAGVSQSPSNKVTEKGKDVELRCDPISGHTALYWYRQSLGQGLEFLIYFQGNSAPDKSGLPSDRFSAERTGGSVSTLTIQRTQQEDSAVYLCASSPGTGGSGNTIYFGEGSWLTVV.

This clonotype occurred a few times. At one boundary the junction diverges from the germline segment, which might be a read error. The chain has TRBV28 and TRBJ2-7; D not resolved. The CDR3 runs 11 residues. Germline V gene sequence: CDR1 MDHEN, CDR2 SYDVKM. The CDR3 nucleotides are TGTGCCAGCGGTCTTTCCTACGGGCAGTACTTC. Its translation: CASGLSYGQYF.